This T cell receptor beta chain originates from a study of early stage breast cancer tumors. Study-level results: Most shared enriched TCRB sequences were commonly generated ones.

As regards this clone: What it recognizes is unknown.

Each sample had two DNA replicates, roughly 0.5 ug blood or about 1.5 ug tissue. TCRdb's copy holds only in-frame clones and misses some; the assay was immunoSEQ multiplex PCR. The sample has 25,000 to 35,000 clones, around 53% seen once. J gave up 4 bases and V 1 base, and 2 bases lay outside the gene matches. The CDR3 length is 15 residues. The V gene's germline CDR1 is SEHNR and CDR2 FQNEAQ (reference sequence). The sequenced sample was breast tumor tissue. This chain connects TRBV7-9 to TRBJ2-1; 9 bases map to TRBD2. The receptor was isolated from a person aged 50-59 years with breast cancer. The DNA of the CDR3 is TGTGCCAGCAGCTTAGGGCTAGCGGGATACAATGAGCAGTTCTTC. Translating it yields CASSLGLAGYNEQFF.